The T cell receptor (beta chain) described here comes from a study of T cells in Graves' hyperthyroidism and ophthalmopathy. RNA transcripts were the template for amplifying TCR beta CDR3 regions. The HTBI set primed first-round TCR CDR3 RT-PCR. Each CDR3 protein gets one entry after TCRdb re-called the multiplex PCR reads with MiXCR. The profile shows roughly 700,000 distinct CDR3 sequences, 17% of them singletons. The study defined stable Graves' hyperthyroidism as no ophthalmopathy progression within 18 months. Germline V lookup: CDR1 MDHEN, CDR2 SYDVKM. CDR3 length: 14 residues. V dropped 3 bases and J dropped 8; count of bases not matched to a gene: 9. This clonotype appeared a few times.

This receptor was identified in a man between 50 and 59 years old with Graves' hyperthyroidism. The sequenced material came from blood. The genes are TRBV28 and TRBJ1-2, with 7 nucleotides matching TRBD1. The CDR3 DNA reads TGTGCCAGCAGTTTCTTTGACAGGGCGGGGGGCTACACCTTC. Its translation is CASSFFDRAGGYTF.